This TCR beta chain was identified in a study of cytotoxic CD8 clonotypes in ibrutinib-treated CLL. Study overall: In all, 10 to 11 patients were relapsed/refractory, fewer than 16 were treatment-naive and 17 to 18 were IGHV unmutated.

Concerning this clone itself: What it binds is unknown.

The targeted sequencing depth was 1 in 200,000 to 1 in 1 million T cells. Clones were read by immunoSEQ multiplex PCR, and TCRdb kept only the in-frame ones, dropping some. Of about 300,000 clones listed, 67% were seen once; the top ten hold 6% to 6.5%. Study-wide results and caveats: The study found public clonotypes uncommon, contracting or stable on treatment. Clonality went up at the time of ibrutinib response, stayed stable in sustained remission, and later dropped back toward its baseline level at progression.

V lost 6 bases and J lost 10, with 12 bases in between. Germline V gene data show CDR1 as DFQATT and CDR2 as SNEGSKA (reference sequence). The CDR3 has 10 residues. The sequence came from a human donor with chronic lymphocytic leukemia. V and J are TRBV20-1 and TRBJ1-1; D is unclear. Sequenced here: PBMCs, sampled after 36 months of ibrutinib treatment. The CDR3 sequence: CSAGFNTAFF. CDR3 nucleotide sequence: TGCAGTGCGGGTTTTAATACAGCTTTCTTT.